The 18 T cell receptor beta chains given below trace back to one sample, sequenced in a study of T cells in Graves' hyperthyroidism and ophthalmopathy. Template material for amplifying TCR beta CDR3 regions consisted of RNA transcripts. The study used the HTBI primer set for a first-round RT-PCR of the TCR CDR3. Each CDR3 protein gets one entry after TCRdb re-called the multiplex PCR reads with MiXCR. The data show some 490,000 distinct CDR3 sequences, under 25% seen once. Sequenced input: blood. These receptor sequences come from a woman between 65 and 79 years old with Graves' ophthalmopathy.

The V and J genes are TRBV10-3 and TRBJ2-5, with D possibly called TRBD1 or TRBD2 (5 bases each). This CDR3 comprises 14 residues. In germline, CDR1 is ENHRY, CDR2 SYGVKD. The V gene lost 3 bases and the J gene lost 1 base, with 9 bases spanning the gap. The CDR3 is CAISEGTLQETQYF. CDR3 bases: TGTGCCATCAGTGAAGGGACCCTCCAAGAGACCCAGTACTTC.

In its sample, this clonotype was seen a few times. Since a much larger clone is just one base distant, this may be a read error. The chain employs TRBV28 and TRBJ2-7, with 7 bases identical to TRBD2. Germline V lookup: CDR1 MDHEN, CDR2 SYDVKM. The CDR3 extends over 14 amino acids. In nucleotides, the CDR3 is TGTGCCAGCAGCCGCGTCCAGCGGGGCTACGGGCAGTACTTC. Protein: CASSRVQRGYGQYF. Supplemented by reference TRBV28 and TRBJ2-7, the full variable domain reads DVKVTQSSRYLVKRTGEKVFLECVQDMDHENMFWYRQDPGLGLRLIYFSYDVKMKEKGDIPEGYSVSREKKERFSLILESASTNQTSMYLCASSRVQRGYGQYFGPGTRLTVT.

This clonotype was seen many times. The chain carries TRBV6-2 or TRBV6-3 and TRBJ1-5; 7 bases are shared with TRBD1. V was clipped by 6 bases and J by 3 bases; unmatched bases: 5. CDR1 and CDR2 from the germline V gene are MNHEY and SVGEGT. The CDR3 is made up of 14 amino acids. In DNA, the CDR3 is TGTGCCAGCAGACGGGACAGACTCAATCAGCCCCAGCATTTT. This gives the protein CASRRDRLNQPQHF.

The V call is TRBV25-1, the J call TRBJ1-6, with TRBD1 as a possible D gene (6 bases). CDR1 MGHDK and CDR2 SYGVNS come from the germline V gene. This CDR3 region has 12 residues. V lost 7 bases and J lost 9, with 10 bases in between. The CDR3 here is CASNREGSPLHF. Here the CDR3 DNA reads TGTGCCAGCAACAGGGAGGGTTCACCCCTCCACTTT. Using reference TRBV25-1 and TRBJ1-6 for the parts outside the CDR3, the full variable domain is EADIYQTPRYLVIGTGKKITLECSQTMGHDKMYWYQQDPGMELHLIHYSYGVNSTEKGDLSSESTVSRIRTEHFPLTLESARPSHTSQYLCASNREGSPLHFGNGTRLTVT.

V and J are TRBV2 and TRBJ1-6; D gene ambiguous. There are 15 residues in the CDR3. Trimming stripped 5 bases from V and 3 bases from J, with 11 bases between. Germline CDR1 is SNHLY and CDR2 is FYNNEI. The CDR3 is CASSIDIIYNSPLHF. The CDR3 DNA follows: TGTGCCAGCAGTATTGATATCATCTATAATTCACCCCTCCACTTT.

The sample holds many counts of this clonotype. The chain uses TRBV28 and TRBJ2-1; D gene ambiguous. Germline V gives CDR1 MDHEN, CDR2 SYDVKM. V was pared by 4 bases and J by 8 bases, with 9 bases between. This CDR3 comprises 12 residues. This CDR3 reads CASSSIRDEQFF. The CDR3 DNA is TGTGCCAGCAGTTCGATTAGGGATGAGCAGTTCTTC.

This chain joins TRBV28 and TRBJ2-7; D is undetermined. This CDR3 comprises 13 residues. CDR1 and CDR2 (germline): MDHEN, SYDVKM. V lost 6 bases to trimming and J lost 0 bases, with 9 bases between them. CDR3 coding DNA: TGTGCCAGCAGCGAGAGCGTCTCCTACGAGCAGTACTTC. As protein: CASSESVSYEQYF.

This clonotype was seen a handful of times. The rearrangement links TRBV19 to TRBJ2-2, with D perhaps matching TRBD2 (6 bases). The CDR3 totals 15 residues. Germline lookup yields CDR1 LNHDA and CDR2 SQIVND (reference sequence). Trimming took 9 bases from V and 4 from J, leaving 18 bases between them. The CDR3 coding sequence is TGTGCCAGCCGGCGACGGGAGTTAGGCACCGGGGAGCTGTTTTTT. The encoded protein is CASRRRELGTGELFF.

The rearrangement joins TRBV24-1 to TRBJ1-2; D unresolved. This CDR3 is built from 16 residues. Trimming cost V 4 bases and J 5 bases, with 19 bases left between them. From germline, CDR1 is KGHDR and CDR2 SFDVKD. CDR3 sequence reads: CATSESSSNGYYGYTF. CDR3 sequence (DNA): TGTGCCACCAGTGAGAGCAGCTCCAACGGGTATTATGGCTACACCTTC.

The J gene is TRBJ2-1, the V gene TRBV24-1; D might be TRBD2 (6 bases). Germline CDR1 reads KGHDR; CDR2 reads SFDVKD. Trimming took off 1 base at V and 8 bases at J, with 17 bases between the two ends. The CDR3 is 16 amino acids. For the CDR3, the DNA is TGTGCCACCAGTGATTTCAGGTCGGAGGGGAATGATGAGCAGTTCTTC. This codes for CATSDFRSEGNDEQFF.

This chain uses TRBV20-1 with TRBJ2-1, with D possibly TRBD2 on 6 matching bases. Trimming left V 0 bases short and J 3 bases short, with 12 bases between. The CDR3 totals 15 residues. Germline V gene data show CDR1 as DFQATT and CDR2 as SNEGSKA (reference sequence). The CDR3 is CSARDLAGIYNEQFF. The DNA of the CDR3 is TGCAGTGCTAGAGATCTCGCGGGAATCTACAATGAGCAGTTCTTC.

V is TRBV28 and J is TRBJ1-1; 10 bases fit TRBD1. The CDR3 sequence is 14 residues long. Trimming cost V 8 bases and J 6 bases; bases outside gene matches: 9. Germline lookup yields CDR1 MDHEN and CDR2 SYDVKM. The CDR3 bases are TGTGCCAGCGGGGCTTGGGACAGGGGTTCTGAAGCTTTCTTT. Residues: CASGAWDRGSEAFF.

This clonotype was counted between two and nine times. The chain is built from TRBV16 and TRBJ2-3; 9 positions match TRBD1. After removal of 4 bases from V and 4 bases from J, the junction contained 12 bases not matched to a gene. This CDR3 is built from 17 residues. Germline V CDR1 and CDR2: KGHSY, FQNENV. CDR3 sequence (DNA): TGTGCCAGCAGCCTGAGGACCGGGACAGGGCCCGCAGATACGCAGTATTTT. Encoded protein: CASSLRTGTGPADTQYF.

The chain uses TRBV7-3 and TRBJ1-1; D not certain. V was pared by 5 bases and J by 4 bases, with 11 bases between. The CDR3 has 13 amino acids. Germline V CDR1 and CDR2: SGHTA, FQGTGA. The CDR3 sequence is CASSRGRSTEAFF. In DNA, the CDR3 is TGTGCCAGCAGCCGGGGTCGGAGCACTGAAGCTTTCTTT.

The chain links TRBV7-8 to TRBJ2-3; the D call may be TRBD1 or TRBD2 (6 bases each). Germline V gives CDR1 SGHVS, CDR2 FQNEAQ. V was cut by 2 bases and J by 2 bases, with 17 bases left in between. The CDR3 runs to 17 residues. CDR3 nucleotides: TGTGCCAGCAGCTTATTCGGAAGGGGGGCTAACACAGATACGCAGTATTTT. Translated, it gives CASSLFGRGANTDTQYF.

In its sample, this clonotype was seen many times. The chain combines TRBV24-1 with TRBJ1-1; D gene unclear. This CDR3 has 13 amino acids. Between the trimmed V and J ends, which lost 6 bases and 0 bases, there was a span of 7 bases. CDR1 is KGHDR and CDR2 is SFDVKD in the germline V gene. As DNA, the CDR3 is TGTGCCACCAGTAAAGCCATGAACACTGAAGCTTTCTTT. The encoded protein is CATSKAMNTEAFF.

This chain links TRBV15 with TRBJ2-2; D is perhaps TRBD1 (5 bases). V lost 8 bases and J 0 bases, leaving 13 bases between the germline ends. The CDR3 totals 15 residues. Germline values: CDR1 LNHNV, CDR2 YYDKDF (reference sequence). CDR3 sequence: CATRQFLANTGELFF. The CDR3 DNA sequence: TGTGCCACCCGACAGTTCTTGGCGAACACCGGGGAGCTGTTTTTT.

This clonotype was picked up many times. This rearrangement joins TRBV30 to TRBJ1-2; 9 nucleotides agree with TRBD1. The V and J ends lost 0 bases and 7 bases, in that order; junction bases with no gene match: 3. CDR1 is GTSNPN, CDR2 SVGIG, per germline (reference sequence). CDR3 length: 13 amino acids. CDR3 region: CAWSVGTGLGYTF. The CDR3 coding sequence is TGTGCCTGGAGTGTAGGGACAGGGCTTGGCTACACCTTC.